These 28 T cell receptor beta chains came from one sample sequenced in a study of blood T cell repertoires in COVID-19. Profiled with immunoSEQ multiplex PCR; TCRdb holds only in-frame clones, not every one. Of about 80,000 clones listed, around 77% are singletons. Sequencing used peripheral blood. The receptor source for this set is a man in his 70s with active or convalescent COVID-19.

The table lists this clone with a count of one. Here the CDR3 reads CASSGTKETQYF. The CDR3 region has the DNA TGTGCCAGCAGTGGGACTAAAGAGACCCAGTACTTC. V gene TRBV12-3 or TRBV12-4 combines with J gene TRBJ2-5; 7 bases match TRBD2. The CDR3 is 12 amino acids. V gave up 5 bases and J gave up 3 bases; unmatched junction bases: 0.

J is TRBJ2-7 and V is TRBV2; 7 bases are a match to TRBD1. The CDR3 length is 14 residues. The V and J ends lost 5 bases and 4 bases, in that order; junction bases with no gene match: 8. Germline V gives CDR1 SNHLY, CDR2 FYNNEI. CDR3 in amino acids: CASSPETGFYEQYF. CDR3 coding DNA: TGTGCCAGCAGTCCCGAGACAGGGTTTTACGAGCAGTACTTC.

The V and J genes are TRBV14 and TRBJ1-6, with D unresolved. V lost 3 bases and J 10 bases, leaving 13 bases between the germline ends. This CDR3 has 14 residues. Germline V gives CDR1 SGHDN, CDR2 FVKESK. CDR3 sequence: CASSQEREGSPLHF. For the CDR3, the DNA is TGTGCCAGCAGCCAGGAGAGGGAGGGATCACCCCTCCACTTT. The whole variable domain, remainder taken from reference TRBV14 and TRBJ1-6, is EAGVTQFPSHSVIEKGQTVTLRCDPISGHDNLYWYRRVMGKEIKFLLHFVKESKQDESGMPNNRFLAERTGGTYSTLKVQPAELEDSGVYFCASSQEREGSPLHFGNGTRLTVT.

The chain combines TRBV4-1 with TRBJ1-1; 8 bases agree with TRBD1. CDR3 length equals 15 residues. Germline V gene sequence: CDR1 MGHRA, CDR2 YSYEKL. Losses at the gene ends were 2 bases for V and 6 bases for J; bases not matched to a gene: 8. The CDR3 protein is CASSQTNRGRAEAFF. The CDR3 bases are TGCGCCAGCAGCCAAACTAACAGGGGGAGAGCTGAAGCTTTCTTT.

This clone appeared a few times. The chain is built from TRBV5-3 and TRBJ2-1; no reliable D call. TRBV5-3 belongs to the ORF category, with a function that is uncertain. The CDR3 sequence is 19 residues long. V shed 0 bases and J shed 3 bases, with 22 bases lying between them. The CDR3 spells CARSLERCWSPANYNEQFF. The DNA for the CDR3 is TGTGCCAGAAGCTTGGAACGTTGCTGGAGCCCTGCGAACTACAATGAGCAGTTCTTC.

This clone was picked up a small number of times. The V call is TRBV19, the J call TRBJ1-5; possibly TRBD1 for D (5 bases). V dropped 6 bases and J dropped 6 bases, with 15 bases sitting between them. This CDR3 comprises 14 residues. Looked up from germline, CDR1 is LNHDA and CDR2 is SQIVND (reference sequence). Here the CDR3 reads CASSTPGRGQPQHF. CDR3 in DNA: TGTGCCAGTAGCACCCCGGGGAGGGGTCAGCCCCAGCATTTT.

The rearrangement links TRBV24-1 to TRBJ2-5; D may be TRBD1 (5 bases). This CDR3 spans 15 amino acids. Germline CDR1 reads KGHDR; CDR2 reads SFDVKD. Trimming removed 0 bases at V and 1 base at J, with 8 bases between. For the CDR3, the DNA is TGTGCCACCAGTGATTTGGCCGACAGCCAAGAGACCCAGTACTTC. Residues: CATSDLADSQETQYF.

This chain links TRBV11-2 with TRBJ1-6; possible D gene TRBD1, 5 bases. V dropped 5 bases and J dropped 8 bases, with 16 bases sitting between them. Germline loops: CDR1 SGHAT, CDR2 FQNNGV. CDR3 length: 15 residues. This CDR3 is CASSPQTATYSPLHF. The CDR3 nucleotides read TGTGCCAGCAGCCCCCAGACAGCGACGTATTCACCCCTCCACTTT.

The gene calls are TRBV9 and TRBJ2-5, with 8 nucleotides matching TRBD2. Trimming removed 5 bases from V and 1 base from J; junction bases left unmatched: 7. The CDR3 spans 15 residues. CDR1 and CDR2 from the germline V gene are SGDLS and YYNGEE. CDR3 DNA sequence: TGTGCCAGCAGTTTTAGCGGGGATATCCAAGAGACCCAGTACTTC. Encoded protein: CASSFSGDIQETQYF.

The rearrangement joins TRBV29-1 to TRBJ1-6, with 8 bases lining up with TRBD1. The V gene end was trimmed by 6 bases and the J gene end by 7 bases; junction bases not matched to a gene: 8. The CDR3 consists of 14 residues. Germline V gene data show CDR1 as SQVTM and CDR2 as ANQGSEA. The CDR3 loop is CSVRGTGLNSPLHF. In DNA form, the CDR3 reads TGCAGCGTGCGAGGGACAGGCTTGAATTCACCCCTCCACTTT.

J is TRBJ2-3 and V is TRBV10-2; D not certain. The germline gives CDR1 WSHSY, CDR2 SAAADI. The CDR3 is made up of 14 amino acids. V lost 5 bases and J 2 bases, leaving 11 bases between the germline ends. CDR3 in amino acids: CASSSSPHTDTQYF. Written as DNA, the CDR3 is TGCGCCAGCAGTAGTAGTCCGCACACAGATACGCAGTATTTT.

The chain joins TRBV10-1 to TRBJ2-7, with TRBD1 identical over 8 bases. Germline values: CDR1 WNHNN, CDR2 SYGVQD (reference sequence). This CDR3 is built from 17 residues. With 3 bases clipped from V and 1 base from J, the junction kept 11 bases outside the gene matches. CDR3 residues: CASSESGATGVSYEQYF. In DNA, the CDR3 is TGCGCCAGCAGTGAAAGTGGGGCGACAGGGGTTTCCTACGAGCAGTACTTC.

The V call is TRBV30, the J call TRBJ1-4; tentative D call: TRBD1 (5 bases). V was pared by 4 bases and J by 7 bases, with 16 bases between. Germline CDR1 GTSNPN, CDR2 SVGIG (reference sequence). The CDR3 length is 14 residues. The CDR3 region is CAWTMGGPGEKLFF. CDR3 bases: TGTGCCTGGACGATGGGGGGACCTGGTGAAAAACTGTTTTTT.

The chain has TRBV30 and TRBJ1-2; 9 bases fit TRBD1. Germline V gene data show CDR1 as GTSNPN and CDR2 as SVGIG (reference sequence). V shed 0 bases, J shed 4 bases, and the junction held 3 bases outside the gene matches. The CDR3 has 14 amino acids. As DNA, the CDR3 is TGTGCCTGGAGTGTACAGGGGGCGGGCTATGGCTACACCTTC. Translating gives CAWSVQGAGYGYTF.

The V call is TRBV4-2, the J call TRBJ2-3, with 9 bases fitting TRBD2. V shed 2 bases and J 3 bases; nucleotides not matched to a gene: 6. The V gene's germline CDR1 is LGHNA and CDR2 YNFKEQ. CDR3 length: 16 residues. Here the CDR3 reads CASSQTKSGGTDTQYF. CDR3 nucleotides: TGTGCCAGCAGCCAAACGAAGAGCGGGGGGACAGATACGCAGTATTTT.

The chain carries TRBV2 and TRBJ1-1; no clear D. In germline, CDR1 is SNHLY, CDR2 FYNNEI. The CDR3 sequence is 13 residues long. Trimming removed 4 bases at V and 1 base at J, with 7 bases between. The CDR3 region is CASSGRGNTEAFF. The CDR3 nucleotides are TGTGCCAGCAGTGGTCGGGGGAACACTGAAGCTTTCTTT.

The V and J genes are TRBV10-3 and TRBJ2-1; no clear D. Trimming took 11 bases from V and 0 from J, leaving 17 bases between them. CDR3 length: 15 amino acids. CDR1 is ENHRY, CDR2 SYGVKD, per germline. In nucleotides, the CDR3 is TGTGCCGACCGTCAGACTCCTAGCTCCTACAATGAGCAGTTCTTC. The encoded protein is CADRQTPSSYNEQFF.

Only a few counts were recorded for this clone. The chain joins TRBV30 to TRBJ1-1; possibly TRBD1 for D (5 bases). The CDR3 loop spans 13 amino acids. V was pared by 3 bases and J by 7 bases, with 15 bases between. The V gene's germline CDR1 is GTSNPN and CDR2 SVGIG (reference sequence). In nucleotides, the CDR3 is TGTGCCTGGAGGGGGATAGACAGACGTGAAGCTTTCTTT. Translating gives CAWRGIDRREAFF.

The chain links TRBV27 to TRBJ1-5, with TRBD1 identical over 7 bases. The V and J ends lost 6 bases and 1 base, in that order; junction bases with no gene match: 9. Germline V CDR1 and CDR2: MNHEY, SMNVEV (reference sequence). The CDR3 has 16 amino acids. This CDR3 reads CASRRRTGESNQPQHF. The CDR3 region has the DNA TGTGCCAGCAGGCGCCGGACAGGAGAGAGCAATCAGCCCCAGCATTTT.

V and J are TRBV10-2 and TRBJ2-2; D is ambiguous. Germline V CDR1 and CDR2: WSHSY, SAAADI. V was cut by 8 bases and J by 0 bases, with 16 bases left in between. The CDR3 totals 16 residues. The CDR3 sequence is CASFRLDIANTGELFF. The DNA for the CDR3 is TGCGCCAGCTTCCGCCTTGACATCGCGAACACCGGGGAGCTGTTTTTT.

The chain joins TRBV9 to TRBJ2-5; 9 bases line up with TRBD2. Germline CDR1 reads SGDLS; CDR2 reads YYNGEE. Trimming removed 4 bases from V and 1 base from J; junction bases left unmatched: 8. The length of the CDR3 is 16 residues. CDR3 region: CASSPIARGGQETQYF. CDR3 sequence (DNA): TGTGCCAGCAGCCCCATAGCGCGGGGGGGCCAAGAGACCCAGTACTTC.

The rearrangement uses TRBV9 and TRBJ2-1, with 10 bases matching TRBD2. This CDR3 spans 16 amino acids. Per the germline V gene, CDR1 is SGDLS and CDR2 is YYNGEE. The junction had 7 bases not matched to a gene; V was cut back by 4 bases and J by 3 bases. The CDR3 reads CASSPSPSGGYNEQFF. The CDR3 DNA sequence: TGTGCCAGCAGCCCCAGTCCTAGCGGGGGCTACAATGAGCAGTTCTTC.

This chain joins TRBV4-1 and TRBJ1-6; D uncertain. The CDR3 runs 12 residues. Between the trimmed V and J ends, which lost 3 bases and 7 bases, there was a span of 4 bases. Per germline, CDR1 MGHRA and CDR2 YSYEKL. In nucleotides, the CDR3 is TGCGCCAGCAGCCACCTAAATTCACCCCTCCACTTT. Its protein is CASSHLNSPLHF.

The chain employs TRBV9 and TRBJ2-7, with 10 bases identical to TRBD1. The CDR3 has 13 amino acids. The V segment lost 4 bases and the J segment 7 bases; nucleotides outside the gene matches: 5. CDR1 and CDR2 (germline): SGDLS, YYNGEE. The CDR3 region is CASSPWTGGEQYF. The CDR3 bases are TGTGCCAGCAGCCCATGGACAGGGGGAGAGCAGTACTTC.

This clone appeared a single time. The rearrangement links TRBV29-1 to TRBJ1-1; D gene uncertain. The length of the CDR3 is 15 residues. Germline CDR1 is SQVTM and CDR2 is ANQGSEA. Trimming took 4 bases from V and 3 from J, leaving 18 bases between them. The CDR3 nucleotides are TGCAGCGTTGTTCCCTCGGTGGAGTGGGACACTGAAGCTTTCTTT. Translated, it gives CSVVPSVEWDTEAFF.

The V call is TRBV7-9, the J call TRBJ2-5, with D perhaps TRBD2 (6 bases). The V and J ends lost 1 base and 3 bases respectively, with 6 bases between them. This CDR3 contains 13 residues. Per germline, CDR1 SEHNR and CDR2 FQNEAQ (reference sequence). CDR3 coding DNA: TGTGCCAGCAGCTTAGTAGCGGAAGAGACCCAGTACTTC. Amino acid sequence: CASSLVAEETQYF.

This clone was picked up a small number of times. The chain couples TRBV2 to TRBJ2-7, with D possibly matching TRBD1 (6 bases). The germline V gene encodes CDR1 SNHLY and CDR2 FYNNEI. Deletions cut 9 bases from V and 3 bases from J, with 12 bases between. The length of the CDR3 is 12 residues. CDR3 nucleotide sequence: TGTGCCAGTAGTACAGGGAACTACGAGCAGTACTTC. Amino acid sequence: CASSTGNYEQYF.

Here the CDR3 reads CASSPLSGNTIYF. Written as DNA, the CDR3 is TGTGCCAGCAGTCCGTTGTCTGGAAACACCATATATTTT. The chain employs TRBV3-1 (or the pseudogene TRBV3-2) and TRBJ1-3; D is undetermined. CDR1 is LGHDT and CDR2 is YNNKEL in the germline V gene (reference sequence). The CDR3 extends over 13 amino acids. V was shortened by 6 bases and J by 1 base, with 7 bases between the two germline ends.